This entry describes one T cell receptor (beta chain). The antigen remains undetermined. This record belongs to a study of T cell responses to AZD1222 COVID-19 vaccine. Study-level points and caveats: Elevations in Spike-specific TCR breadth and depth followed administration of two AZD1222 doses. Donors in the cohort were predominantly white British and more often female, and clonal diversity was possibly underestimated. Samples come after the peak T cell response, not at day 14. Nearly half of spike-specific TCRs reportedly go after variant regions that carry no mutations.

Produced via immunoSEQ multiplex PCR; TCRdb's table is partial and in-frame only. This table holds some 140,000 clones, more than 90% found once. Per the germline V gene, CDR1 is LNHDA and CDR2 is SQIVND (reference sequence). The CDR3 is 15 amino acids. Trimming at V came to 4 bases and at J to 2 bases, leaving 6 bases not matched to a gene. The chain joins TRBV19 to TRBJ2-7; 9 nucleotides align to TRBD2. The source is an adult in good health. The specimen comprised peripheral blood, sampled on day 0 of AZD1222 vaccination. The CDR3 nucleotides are TGTGCCAGTAGTACCAGTAGCGGGAGTCCCTACGAGCAGTACTTC. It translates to CASSTSSGSPYEQYF. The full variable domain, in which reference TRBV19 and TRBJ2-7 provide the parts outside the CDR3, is DGGITQSPKYLFRKEGQNVTLSCEQNLNHDAMYWYRQDPGQGLRLIYYSQIVNDFQKGDIAEGYSVSREKKESFPLTVTSAQKNPTAFYLCASSTSSGSPYEQYFGPGTRLTVT.